This T cell receptor beta chain was identified during a study of blood T cells in healthy people across ages. Findings and caveats of the study: The study regarded diversity estimates from one million T cells as underestimates. Fewer expanded clones and more diversity marked long-lived versus aged donors.

CDR1 is SGHTA, CDR2 FQGNSA, per germline. The CDR3 has 14 amino acids. Trimming shortened V by 8 bases and J by 2 bases, and 15 bases separated the two germline ends. Primed by a sample-barcoded 5' primer and a J-beta primer mix, a second PCR proceeded for about 6 to 12 cycles. From the 5' RACE reads, TCRdb called clonotypes with MiXCR, one entry per CDR3 protein. The repertoire has about 730,000 distinct CDR3 sequences, 40% to 45% of them found once; the top ten carry under 25%. Every donor gave about 9 milliliters of peripheral blood. As regards this clonotype: Its antigen is unknown.

The TCR sequence derives from a woman aged 60 to 75 in good health. The J gene is TRBJ1-2, the V gene TRBV7-2, with a weak D call TRBD1 (5 bases). Sequencing was done on a sample of blood. This CDR3 reads CASLSGAGNYGYTF. CDR3 sequence (DNA): TGTGCCAGCTTATCCGGGGCAGGAAACTATGGCTACACCTTC.